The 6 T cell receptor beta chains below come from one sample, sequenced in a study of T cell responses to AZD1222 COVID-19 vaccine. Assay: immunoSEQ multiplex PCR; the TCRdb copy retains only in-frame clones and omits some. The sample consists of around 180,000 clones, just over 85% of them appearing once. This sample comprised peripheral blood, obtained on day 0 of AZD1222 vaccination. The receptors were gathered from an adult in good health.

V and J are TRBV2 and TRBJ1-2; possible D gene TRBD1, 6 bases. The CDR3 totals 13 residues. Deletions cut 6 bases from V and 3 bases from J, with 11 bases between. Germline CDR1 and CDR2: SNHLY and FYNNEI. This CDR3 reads CASRTTGYYGYTF. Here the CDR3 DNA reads TGTGCCAGCAGGACTACAGGGTACTATGGCTACACCTTC.

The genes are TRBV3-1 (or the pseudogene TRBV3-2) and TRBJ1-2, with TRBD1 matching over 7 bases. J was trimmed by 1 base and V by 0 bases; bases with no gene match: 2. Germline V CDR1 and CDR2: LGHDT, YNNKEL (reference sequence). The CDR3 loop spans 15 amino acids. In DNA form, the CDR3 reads TGTGCCAGCAGCCAAGAACAGGGGCTTAACTATGGCTACACCTTC. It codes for CASSQEQGLNYGYTF.

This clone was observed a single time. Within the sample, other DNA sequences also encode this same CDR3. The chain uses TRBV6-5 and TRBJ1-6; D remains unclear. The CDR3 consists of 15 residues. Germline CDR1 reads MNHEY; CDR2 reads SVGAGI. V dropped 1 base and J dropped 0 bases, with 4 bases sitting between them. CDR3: CASSYLSSYNSPLHF. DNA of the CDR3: TGTGCCAGCAGTTACTTGAGCTCCTATAATTCACCCCTCCACTTT.

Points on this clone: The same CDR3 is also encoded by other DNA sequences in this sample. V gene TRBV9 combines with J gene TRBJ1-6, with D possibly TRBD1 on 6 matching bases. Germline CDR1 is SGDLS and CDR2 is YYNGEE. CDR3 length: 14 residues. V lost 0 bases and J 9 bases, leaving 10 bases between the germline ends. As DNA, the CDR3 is TGTGCCAGCAGCGTAGGGCAGGGGCGTTCACCCCTCCACTTT. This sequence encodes CASSVGQGRSPLHF.

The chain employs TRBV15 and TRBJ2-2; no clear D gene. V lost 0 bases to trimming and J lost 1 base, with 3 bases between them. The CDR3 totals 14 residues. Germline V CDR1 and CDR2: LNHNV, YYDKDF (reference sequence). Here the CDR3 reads CATSREGNTGELFF. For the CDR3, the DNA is TGTGCCACCAGCAGAGAAGGGAACACCGGGGAGCTGTTTTTT.

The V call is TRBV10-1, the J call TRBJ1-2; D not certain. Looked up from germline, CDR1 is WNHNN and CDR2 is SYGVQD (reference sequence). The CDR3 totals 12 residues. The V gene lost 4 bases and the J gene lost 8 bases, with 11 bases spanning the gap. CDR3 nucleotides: TGCGCCAGCAGTGTTGTTCTCTCGGGCTACACCTTC. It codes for CASSVVLSGYTF.